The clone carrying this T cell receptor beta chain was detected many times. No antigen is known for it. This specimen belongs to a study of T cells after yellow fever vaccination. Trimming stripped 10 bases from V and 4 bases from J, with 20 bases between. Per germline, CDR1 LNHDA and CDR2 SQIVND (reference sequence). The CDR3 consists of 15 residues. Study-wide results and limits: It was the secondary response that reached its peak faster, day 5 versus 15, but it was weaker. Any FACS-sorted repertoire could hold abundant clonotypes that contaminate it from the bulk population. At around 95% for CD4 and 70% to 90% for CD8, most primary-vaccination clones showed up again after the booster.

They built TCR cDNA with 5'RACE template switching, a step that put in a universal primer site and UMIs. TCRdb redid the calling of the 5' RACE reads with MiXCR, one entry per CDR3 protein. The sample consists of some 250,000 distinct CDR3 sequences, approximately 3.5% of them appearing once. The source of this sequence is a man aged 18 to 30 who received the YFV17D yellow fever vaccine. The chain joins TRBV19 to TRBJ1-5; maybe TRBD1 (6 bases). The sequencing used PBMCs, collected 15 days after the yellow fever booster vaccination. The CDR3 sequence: CATQGTRNPNQPQHF. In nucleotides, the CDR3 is TGTGCCACCCAAGGGACACGCAACCCTAATCAGCCCCAGCATTTT.